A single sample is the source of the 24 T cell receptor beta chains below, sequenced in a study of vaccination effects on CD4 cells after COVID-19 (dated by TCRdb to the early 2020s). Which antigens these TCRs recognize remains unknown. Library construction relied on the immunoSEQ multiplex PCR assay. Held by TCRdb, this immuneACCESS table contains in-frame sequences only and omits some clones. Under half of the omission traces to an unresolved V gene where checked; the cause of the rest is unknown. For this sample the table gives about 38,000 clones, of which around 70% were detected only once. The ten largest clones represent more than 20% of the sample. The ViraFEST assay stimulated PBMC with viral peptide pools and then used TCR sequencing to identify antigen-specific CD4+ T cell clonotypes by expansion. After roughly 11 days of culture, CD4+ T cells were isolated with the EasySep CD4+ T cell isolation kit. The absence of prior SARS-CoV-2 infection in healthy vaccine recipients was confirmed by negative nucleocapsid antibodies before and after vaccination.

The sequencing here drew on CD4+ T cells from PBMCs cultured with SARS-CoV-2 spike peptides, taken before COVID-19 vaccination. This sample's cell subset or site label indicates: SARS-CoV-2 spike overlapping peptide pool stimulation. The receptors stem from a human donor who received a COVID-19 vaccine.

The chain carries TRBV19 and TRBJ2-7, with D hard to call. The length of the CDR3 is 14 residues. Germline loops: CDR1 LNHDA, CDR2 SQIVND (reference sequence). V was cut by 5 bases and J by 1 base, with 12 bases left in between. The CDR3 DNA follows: TGTGCCAGTAGTCAAGTGGGCAGGTCCTACGAGCAGTACTTC. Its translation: CASSQVGRSYEQYF. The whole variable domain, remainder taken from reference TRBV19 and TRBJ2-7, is DGGITQSPKYLFRKEGQNVTLSCEQNLNHDAMYWYRQDPGQGLRLIYYSQIVNDFQKGDIAEGYSVSREKKESFPLTVTSAQKNPTAFYLCASSQVGRSYEQYFGPGTRLTVT.

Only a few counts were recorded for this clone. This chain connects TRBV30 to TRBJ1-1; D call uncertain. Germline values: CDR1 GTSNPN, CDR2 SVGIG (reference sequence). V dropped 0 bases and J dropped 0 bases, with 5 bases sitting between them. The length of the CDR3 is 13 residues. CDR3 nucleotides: TGTGCCTGGAGTGTTCCGATGAACACTGAAGCTTTCTTT. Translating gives CAWSVPMNTEAFF.

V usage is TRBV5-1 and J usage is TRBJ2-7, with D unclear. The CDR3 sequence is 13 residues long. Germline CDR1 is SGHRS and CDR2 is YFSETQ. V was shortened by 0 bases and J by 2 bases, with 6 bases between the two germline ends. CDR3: CASSLDPTYEQYF. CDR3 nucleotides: TGCGCCAGCAGCTTGGACCCTACCTACGAGCAGTACTTC.

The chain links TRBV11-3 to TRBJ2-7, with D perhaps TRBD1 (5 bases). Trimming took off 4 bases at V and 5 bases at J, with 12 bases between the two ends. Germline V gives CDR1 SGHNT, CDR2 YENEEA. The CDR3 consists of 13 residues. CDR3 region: CASSSRQGNEQYF. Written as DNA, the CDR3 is TGTGCCAGCAGCTCCCGCCAGGGAAACGAGCAGTACTTC.

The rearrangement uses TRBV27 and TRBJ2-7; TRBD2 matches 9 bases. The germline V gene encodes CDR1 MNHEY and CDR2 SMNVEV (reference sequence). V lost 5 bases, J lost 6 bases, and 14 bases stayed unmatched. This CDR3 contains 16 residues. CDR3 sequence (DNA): TGTGCCAGCAGTACTTATTATACCGGGACTAGCTCCGAGCAGTACTTC. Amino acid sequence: CASSTYYTGTSSEQYF.

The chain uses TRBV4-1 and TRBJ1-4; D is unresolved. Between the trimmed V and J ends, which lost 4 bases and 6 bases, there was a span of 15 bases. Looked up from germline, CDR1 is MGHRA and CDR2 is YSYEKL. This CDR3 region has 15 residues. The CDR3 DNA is TGCGCCAGCAGCCGTCCGGAGTTAAGGGATGAAAAACTGTTTTTT. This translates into CASSRPELRDEKLFF.

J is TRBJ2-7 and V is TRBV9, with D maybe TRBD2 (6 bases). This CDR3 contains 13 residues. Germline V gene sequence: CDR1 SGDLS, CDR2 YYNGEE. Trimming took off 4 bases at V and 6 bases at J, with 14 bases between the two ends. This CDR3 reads CASSFHSGSEQYF. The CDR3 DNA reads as TGTGCCAGCAGCTTTCATAGCGGCAGCGAGCAGTACTTC.

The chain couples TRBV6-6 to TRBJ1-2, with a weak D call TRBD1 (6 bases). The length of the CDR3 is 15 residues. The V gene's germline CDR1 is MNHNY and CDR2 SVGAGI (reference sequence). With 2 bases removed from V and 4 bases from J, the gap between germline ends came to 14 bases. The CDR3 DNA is TGTGCCAGCAGTTACATGGGGGCGGGAGCCTATGGCTACACCTTC. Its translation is CASSYMGAGAYGYTF.

CDR3 sequence reads: CASSQMADTEAFF. The CDR3 DNA reads TGTGCCAGCAGCCAGATGGCGGACACTGAAGCTTTCTTT. The chain joins TRBV11-3 to TRBJ1-1; D remains unclear. The CDR3 has 13 amino acids. Trimming left V 5 bases short and J 3 bases short, with 10 bases between. CDR1 and CDR2 (germline): SGHNT, YENEEA.

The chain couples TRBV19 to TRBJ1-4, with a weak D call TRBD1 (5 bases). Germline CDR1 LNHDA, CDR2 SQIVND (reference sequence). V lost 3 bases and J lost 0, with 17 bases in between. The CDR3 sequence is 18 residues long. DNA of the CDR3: TGTGCCAGTAGTATTTCAGGGAGGAGCTTTGCAACTAATGAAAAACTGTTTTTT. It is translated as CASSISGRSFATNEKLFF. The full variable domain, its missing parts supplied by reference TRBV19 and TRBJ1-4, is DGGITQSPKYLFRKEGQNVTLSCEQNLNHDAMYWYRQDPGQGLRLIYYSQIVNDFQKGDIAEGYSVSREKKESFPLTVTSAQKNPTAFYLCASSISGRSFATNEKLFFGSGTQLSVL.

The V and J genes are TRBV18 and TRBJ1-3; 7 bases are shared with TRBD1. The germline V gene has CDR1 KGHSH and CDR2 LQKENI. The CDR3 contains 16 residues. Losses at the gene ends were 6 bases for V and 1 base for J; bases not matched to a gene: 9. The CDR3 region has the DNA TGTGCCAGCTCCCCCACAGGGGCCGAATCTGGAAACACCATATATTTT. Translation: CASSPTGAESGNTIYF.

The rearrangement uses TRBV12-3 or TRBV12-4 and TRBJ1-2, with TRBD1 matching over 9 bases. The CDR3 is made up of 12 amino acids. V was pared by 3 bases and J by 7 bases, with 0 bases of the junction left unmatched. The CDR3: CASSLGQGGYTF. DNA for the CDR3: TGTGCCAGCAGTTTGGGACAGGGTGGCTACACCTTC.

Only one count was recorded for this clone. CDR3 loop: CASSWALLTGPNSGANVLTF. The CDR3, as DNA: TGTGCCAGCAGTTGGGCTCTCCTAACGGGGCCAAACTCTGGGGCCAACGTCCTGACTTTC. This sequence joins TRBV6-2 or TRBV6-3 and TRBJ2-6, with D tentatively TRBD1 or TRBD2 (5 bases each). CDR3 size: 20 residues. CDR1 and CDR2 from the germline V gene are MNHEY and SVGEGT. The ends were cut back, 4 bases at V and 0 bases at J, with 22 bases in the middle.

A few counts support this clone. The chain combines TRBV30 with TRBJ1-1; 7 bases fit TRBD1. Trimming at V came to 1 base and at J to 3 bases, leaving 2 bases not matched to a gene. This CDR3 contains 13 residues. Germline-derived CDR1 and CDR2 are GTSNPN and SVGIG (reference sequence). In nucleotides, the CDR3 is TGTGCCTGGAGTGGACAGGGCCACACTGAAGCTTTCTTT. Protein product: CAWSGQGHTEAFF.

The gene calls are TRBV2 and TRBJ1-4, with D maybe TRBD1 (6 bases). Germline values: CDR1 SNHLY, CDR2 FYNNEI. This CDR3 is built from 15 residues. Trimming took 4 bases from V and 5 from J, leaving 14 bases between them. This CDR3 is CASSAEDSRNEKLFF. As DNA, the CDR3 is TGTGCCAGCAGTGCCGAGGACAGCCGGAATGAAAAACTGTTTTTT.

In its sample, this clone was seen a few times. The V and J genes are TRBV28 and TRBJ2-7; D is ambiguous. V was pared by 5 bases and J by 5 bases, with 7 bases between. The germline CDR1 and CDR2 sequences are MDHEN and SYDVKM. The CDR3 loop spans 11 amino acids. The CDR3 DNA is TGTGCCAGCAGTCAAGCCCACGAGCAGTACTTC. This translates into CASSQAHEQYF.

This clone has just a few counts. Here the CDR3 reads CASSSGQGFQYF. CDR3 in DNA: TGTGCCAGCAGTTCCGGACAGGGGTTTCAGTACTTC. The rearrangement uses TRBV6-1 and TRBJ2-4, with TRBD1 matching over 9 bases. The CDR3 has 12 residues. V lost 5 bases, J lost 11 bases, and 4 bases stayed unmatched. The V gene's germline CDR1 is MNHNS and CDR2 SASEGT.

In nucleotides, the CDR3 is TGTGCCTGGAGTGTAAGCGGGAGCTCCTACGAGCAGTACTTC. Amino acids: CAWSVSGSSYEQYF. J is TRBJ2-7 and V is TRBV30, with 8 bases aligning to TRBD2. The CDR3 runs to 14 residues. Germline CDR1 reads GTSNPN; CDR2 reads SVGIG (reference sequence). The V and J ends lost 0 bases and 0 bases, in that order; junction bases with no gene match: 1.

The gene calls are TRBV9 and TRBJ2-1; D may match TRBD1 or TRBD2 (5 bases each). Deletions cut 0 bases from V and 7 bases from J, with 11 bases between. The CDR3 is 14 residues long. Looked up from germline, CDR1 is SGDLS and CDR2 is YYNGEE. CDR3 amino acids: CASSVATWGNEQFF. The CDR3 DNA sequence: TGTGCCAGCAGCGTAGCCACCTGGGGGAATGAGCAGTTCTTC.

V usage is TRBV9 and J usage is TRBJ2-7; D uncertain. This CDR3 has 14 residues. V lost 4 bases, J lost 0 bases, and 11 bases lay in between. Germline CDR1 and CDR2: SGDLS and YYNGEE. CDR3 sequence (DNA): TGTGCCAGCAGCTCCGGACGGAGCTCCTACGAGCAGTACTTC. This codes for CASSSGRSSYEQYF.

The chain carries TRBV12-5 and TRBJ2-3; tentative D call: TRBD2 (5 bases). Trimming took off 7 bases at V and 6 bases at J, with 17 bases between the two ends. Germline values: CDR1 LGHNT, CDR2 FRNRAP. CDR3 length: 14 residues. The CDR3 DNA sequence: TGTGCTAGTGCCACCGGGGTTACAGTGGATACGCAGTATTTT. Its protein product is CASATGVTVDTQYF.

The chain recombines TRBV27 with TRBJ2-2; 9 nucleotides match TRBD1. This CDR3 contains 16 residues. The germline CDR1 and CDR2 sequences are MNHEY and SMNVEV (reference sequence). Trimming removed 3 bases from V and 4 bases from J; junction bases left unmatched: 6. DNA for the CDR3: TGTGCCAGCAGTTTGGGATGGGACAGGGTCACCGGGGAGCTGTTTTTT. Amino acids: CASSLGWDRVTGELFF.

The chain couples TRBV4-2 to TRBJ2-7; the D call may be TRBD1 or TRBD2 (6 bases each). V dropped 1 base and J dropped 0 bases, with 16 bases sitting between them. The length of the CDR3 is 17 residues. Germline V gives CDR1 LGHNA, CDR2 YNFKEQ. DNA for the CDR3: TGTGCCAGCAGCCAAGTGGGGGGTGGGACAAGCTCCTACGAGCAGTACTTC. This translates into CASSQVGGGTSSYEQYF.

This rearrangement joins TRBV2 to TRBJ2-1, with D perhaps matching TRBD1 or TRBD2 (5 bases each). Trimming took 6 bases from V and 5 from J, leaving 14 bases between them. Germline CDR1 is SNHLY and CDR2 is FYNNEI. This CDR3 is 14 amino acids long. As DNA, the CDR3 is TGTGCCAGCAGGGGGGACGGTCGGAACAATGAGCAGTTCTTC. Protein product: CASRGDGRNNEQFF. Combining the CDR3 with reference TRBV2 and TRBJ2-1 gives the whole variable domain EPEVTQTPSHQVTQMGQEVILRCVPISNHLYFYWYRQILGQKVEFLVSFYNNEISEKSEIFDDQFSVERPDGSNFTLKIRSTKLEDSAMYFCASRGDGRNNEQFFGPGTRLTVL.